The clone carrying this T cell receptor (beta chain) was observed a handful of times. These data originate in a study of blood T cells in healthy people across ages. The germline CDR1 and CDR2 sequences are LGHDT and YNNKEL (reference sequence). The ends were cut back, 1 base at V and 3 bases at J, with 12 bases in the middle. This CDR3 has 15 residues. Sample-barcoded 5' priming and a J-beta primer mix drove a second PCR of 7 to 11 cycles. All cDNA molecules were each tagged by a template-switch adaptor with 12 random nucleotides. The yield of each sample was at least 2.5 million CDR3-containing paired-end reads. TCRdb re-derived calls from the 5' RACE reads in MiXCR, one entry per CDR3 protein. The sample has roughly 650,000 distinct CDR3 sequences; roughly 30% are singletons. Each sample yielded at least 5.5 micrograms of PBMC total RNA.

The chain employs TRBV3-1 and TRBJ1-2; D perhaps matches TRBD1 (6 bases). Sequences were obtained from blood. This clonotype originated in a woman of 80 years or more in good health. The CDR3 spells CASSQGGGLDYGYTF. Written as DNA, the CDR3 is TGTGCCAGCAGCCAAGGGGGGGGGCTGGACTATGGCTACACCTTC. Full variable domain (missing parts from reference TRBV3-1 and TRBJ1-2): DTAVSQTPKYLVTQMGNDKSIKCEQNLGHDTMYWYKQDSKKFLKIMFSYNNKELIINETVPNRFSPKSPDKAHLNLHINSLELGDSAVYFCASSQGGGLDYGYTFGSGTRLTVV.